This T cell receptor beta chain was sequenced during a study of cytomegalovirus exposure and HLA in healthy donors. Overall study: The 90 to 150 validation repertoires and the 666 first-cohort repertoires shared a platform, a later analysis reported.

General study points: The listing of approximately 160 TCR beta chains classed them as cytomegalovirus-associated. In vitro experiments confirmed that a few CMV-associated chains were specific for CMV antigens.

The data were produced by immunoSEQ multiplex PCR, yet TCRdb's version contains in-frame clones alone and is incomplete. The table includes approximately 120,000 clones, 90% to 95% detected once. Details on this clone: Its antigen is unidentified.

Trimming removed 8 bases at V and 8 bases at J, with 9 bases between. CDR3 length equals 10 residues. From germline, CDR1 is MDHEN and CDR2 SYDVKM. The chain combines TRBV28 with TRBJ1-1; D possibly corresponds to TRBD1 (6 bases). Sequences were obtained from PBMCs. This TCR came from a woman between 18 and 30 years old in good health and CMV-seronegative. The CDR3 here is CASAGTEAFF. The CDR3 nucleotides are TGTGCCAGCGCCGGGACAGAAGCTTTCTTT.